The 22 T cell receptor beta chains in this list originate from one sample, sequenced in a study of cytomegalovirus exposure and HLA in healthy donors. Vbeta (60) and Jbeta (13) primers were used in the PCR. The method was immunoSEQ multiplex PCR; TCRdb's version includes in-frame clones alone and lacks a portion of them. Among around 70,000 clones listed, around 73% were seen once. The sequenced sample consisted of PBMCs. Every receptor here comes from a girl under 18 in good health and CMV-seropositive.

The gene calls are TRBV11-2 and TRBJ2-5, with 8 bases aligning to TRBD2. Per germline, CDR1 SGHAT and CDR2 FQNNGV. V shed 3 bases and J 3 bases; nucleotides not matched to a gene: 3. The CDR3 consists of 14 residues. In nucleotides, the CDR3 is TGTGCCAGCAGCTTTTTAGCGGGGAAAGAGACCCAGTACTTC. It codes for CASSFLAGKETQYF.

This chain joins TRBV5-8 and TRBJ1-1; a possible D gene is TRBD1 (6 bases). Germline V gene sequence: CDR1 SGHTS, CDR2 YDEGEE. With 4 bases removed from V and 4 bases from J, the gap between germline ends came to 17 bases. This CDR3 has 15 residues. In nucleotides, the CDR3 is TGTGCCAGCAGCCCGTTCTGGCAGGGGAGCACTGAAGCTTTCTTT. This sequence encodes CASSPFWQGSTEAFF. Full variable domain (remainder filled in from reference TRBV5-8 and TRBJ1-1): EAGVTQSPTHLIKTRGQQATLRCSPISGHTSVYWYQQALGLGLQFLLWYDEGEERNRGNFPPRFSGRQFPNYSSELNVNALELEDSALYLCASSPFWQGSTEAFFGQGTRLTVV.

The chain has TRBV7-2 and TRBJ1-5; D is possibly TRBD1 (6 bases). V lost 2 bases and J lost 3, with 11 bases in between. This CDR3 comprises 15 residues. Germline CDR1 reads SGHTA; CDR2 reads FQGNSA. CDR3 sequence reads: CASSLRDTPNQPQHF. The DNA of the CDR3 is TGTGCCAGCAGCTTAAGGGACACCCCCAATCAGCCCCAGCATTTT.

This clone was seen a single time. This chain's CDR3 is CASSLYTDTQYF. The CDR3 coding sequence is TGTGCCAGCAGCCTCTACACAGATACGCAGTATTTT. The chain recombines TRBV7-2 with TRBJ2-3, with no clear D. V gave up 5 bases and J gave up 2 bases, with 5 bases separating them. Germline CDR1 is SGHTA and CDR2 is FQGNSA. CDR3 length: 12 amino acids.

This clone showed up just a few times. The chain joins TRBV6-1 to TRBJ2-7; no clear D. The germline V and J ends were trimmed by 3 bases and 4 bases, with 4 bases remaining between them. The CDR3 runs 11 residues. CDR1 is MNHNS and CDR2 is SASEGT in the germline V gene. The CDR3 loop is CASSDLYEQYF. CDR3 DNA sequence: TGTGCCAGCAGTGATTTATACGAGCAGTACTTC.

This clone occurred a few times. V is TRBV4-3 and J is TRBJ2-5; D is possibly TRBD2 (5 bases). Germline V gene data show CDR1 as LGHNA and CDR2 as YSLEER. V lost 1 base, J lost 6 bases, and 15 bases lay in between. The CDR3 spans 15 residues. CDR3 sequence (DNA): TGCGCCAGCAGCCAAGGGGTCGGCGGGTTGAAGACCCAGTACTTC. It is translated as CASSQGVGGLKTQYF.

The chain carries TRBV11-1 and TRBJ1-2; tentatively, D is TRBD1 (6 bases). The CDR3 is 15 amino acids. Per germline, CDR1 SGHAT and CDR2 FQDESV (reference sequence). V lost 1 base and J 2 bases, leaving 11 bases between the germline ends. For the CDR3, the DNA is TGTGCCAGCAGCTTAGACTCCCAGGGGAACTATGGCTACACCTTC. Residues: CASSLDSQGNYGYTF.

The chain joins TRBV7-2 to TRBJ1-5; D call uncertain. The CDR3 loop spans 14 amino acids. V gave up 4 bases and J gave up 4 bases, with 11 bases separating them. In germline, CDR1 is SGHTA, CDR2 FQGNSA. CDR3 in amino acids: CASSYHSGNQPQHF. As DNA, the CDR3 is TGTGCCAGCAGCTATCACAGCGGAAATCAGCCCCAGCATTTT. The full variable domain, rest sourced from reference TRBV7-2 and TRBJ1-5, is GAGVSQSPSNKVTEKGKDVELRCDPISGHTALYWYRQSLGQGLEFLIYFQGNSAPDKSGLPSDRFSAERTGGSVSTLTIQRTQQEDSAVYLCASSYHSGNQPQHFGDGTRLSIL.

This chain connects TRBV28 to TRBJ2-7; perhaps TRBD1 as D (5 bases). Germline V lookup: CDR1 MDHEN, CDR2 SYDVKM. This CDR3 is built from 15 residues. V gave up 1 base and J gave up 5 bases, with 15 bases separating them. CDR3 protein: CASSLSQGYDHEQYF. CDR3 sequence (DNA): TGTGCCAGCAGTTTATCCCAGGGATATGATCACGAGCAGTACTTC.

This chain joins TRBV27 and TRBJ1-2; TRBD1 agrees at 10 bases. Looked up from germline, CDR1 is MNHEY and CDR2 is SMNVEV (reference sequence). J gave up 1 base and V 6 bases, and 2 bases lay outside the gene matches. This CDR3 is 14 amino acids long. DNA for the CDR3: TGTGCCAGCAGCTGGACAGGGGGTAACTATGGCTACACCTTC. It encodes CASSWTGGNYGYTF.

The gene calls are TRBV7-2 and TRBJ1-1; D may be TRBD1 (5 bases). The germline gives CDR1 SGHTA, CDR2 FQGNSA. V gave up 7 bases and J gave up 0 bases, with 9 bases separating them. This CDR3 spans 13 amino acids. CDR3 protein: CASKGILNTEAFF. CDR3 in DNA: TGTGCCAGCAAGGGGATTCTGAACACTGAAGCTTTCTTT.

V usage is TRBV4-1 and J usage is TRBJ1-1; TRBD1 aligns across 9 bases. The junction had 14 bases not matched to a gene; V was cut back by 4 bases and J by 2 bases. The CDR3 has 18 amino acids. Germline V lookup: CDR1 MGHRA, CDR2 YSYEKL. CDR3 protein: CASSLPRGTGKRNTEAFF. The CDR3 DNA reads TGCGCCAGCAGCCTCCCGAGGGGGACAGGGAAAAGAAACACTGAAGCTTTCTTT.

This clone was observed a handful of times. CDR3 DNA sequence: TGTGCCAGCAGCGAGGGCAGGGCATCAGATACGCAGTATTTT. This translates into CASSEGRASDTQYF. The chain couples TRBV9 to TRBJ2-3, with D possibly being TRBD1 (5 bases). There are 14 residues in the CDR3. Trimming left V 3 bases short and J 4 bases short, with 12 bases between. Germline lookup yields CDR1 SGDLS and CDR2 YYNGEE. Drawing the rest from reference TRBV9 and TRBJ2-3, the complete variable domain is DSGVTQTPKHLITATGQRVTLRCSPRSGDLSVYWYQQSLDQGLQFLIQYYNGEERAKGNILERFSAQQFPDLHSELNLSSLELGDSALYFCASSEGRASDTQYFGPGTRLTVL.

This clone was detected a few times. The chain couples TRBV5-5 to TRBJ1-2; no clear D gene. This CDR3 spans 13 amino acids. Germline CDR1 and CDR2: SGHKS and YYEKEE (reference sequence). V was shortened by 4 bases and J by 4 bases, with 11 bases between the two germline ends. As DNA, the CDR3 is TGTGCCAGCAGCGGCGGCCACATCTATGGCTACACCTTC. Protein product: CASSGGHIYGYTF.

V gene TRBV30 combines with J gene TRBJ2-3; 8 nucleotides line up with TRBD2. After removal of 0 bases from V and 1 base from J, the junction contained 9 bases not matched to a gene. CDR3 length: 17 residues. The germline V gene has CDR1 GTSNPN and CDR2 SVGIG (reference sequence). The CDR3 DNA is TGTGCCTGGAGTGTGGGGGGAGCGGGAGCCCGCACAGATACGCAGTATTTT. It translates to CAWSVGGAGARTDTQYF.

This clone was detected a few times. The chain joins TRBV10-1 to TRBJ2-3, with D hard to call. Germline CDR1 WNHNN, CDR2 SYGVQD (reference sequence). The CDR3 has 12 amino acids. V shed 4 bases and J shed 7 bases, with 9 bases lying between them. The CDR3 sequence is CASSGGPNTQYF. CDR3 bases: TGCGCCAGCAGTGGCGGTCCCAATACGCAGTATTTT.

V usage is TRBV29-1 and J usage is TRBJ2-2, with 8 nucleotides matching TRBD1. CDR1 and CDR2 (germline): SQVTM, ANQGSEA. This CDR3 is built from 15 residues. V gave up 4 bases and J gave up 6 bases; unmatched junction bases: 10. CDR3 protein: CSVGRTGLYAGELFF. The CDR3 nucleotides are TGCAGCGTTGGGAGGACAGGGCTATATGCCGGGGAGCTGTTTTTT.

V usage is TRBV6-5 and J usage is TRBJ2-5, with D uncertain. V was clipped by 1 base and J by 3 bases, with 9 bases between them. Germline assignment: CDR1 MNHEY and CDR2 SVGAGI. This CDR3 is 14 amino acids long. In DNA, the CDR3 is TGTGCCAGCAGTTACTTTCAGGCTGAAGAGACCCAGTACTTC. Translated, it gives CASSYFQAEETQYF.

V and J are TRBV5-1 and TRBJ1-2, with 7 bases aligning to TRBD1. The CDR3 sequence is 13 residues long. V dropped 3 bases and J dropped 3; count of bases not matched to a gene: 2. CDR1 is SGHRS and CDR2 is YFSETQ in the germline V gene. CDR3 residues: CASSWDSYYGYTF. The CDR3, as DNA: TGCGCCAGCAGCTGGGACAGCTACTATGGCTACACCTTC.

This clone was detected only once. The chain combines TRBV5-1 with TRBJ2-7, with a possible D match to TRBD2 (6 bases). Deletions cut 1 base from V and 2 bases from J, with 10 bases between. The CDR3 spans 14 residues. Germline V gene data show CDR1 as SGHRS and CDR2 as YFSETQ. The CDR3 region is CASSLFGGPYEQYF. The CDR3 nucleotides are TGCGCCAGCAGCTTGTTCGGGGGACCCTACGAGCAGTACTTC.

The DNA for the CDR3 is TGTGCCAGCAGTGTAGGACAGGCAACTAATGAAAAACTGTTTTTT. The encoded protein is CASSVGQATNEKLFF. J is TRBJ1-4 and V is TRBV28, with 7 bases matching TRBD1. This CDR3 is built from 15 residues. Per germline, CDR1 MDHEN and CDR2 SYDVKM. J was trimmed by 0 bases and V by 5 bases; bases with no gene match: 3.

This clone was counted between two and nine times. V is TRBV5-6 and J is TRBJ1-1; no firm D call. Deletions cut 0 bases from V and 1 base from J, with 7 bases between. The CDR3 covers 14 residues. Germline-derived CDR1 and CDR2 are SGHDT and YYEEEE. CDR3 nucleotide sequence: TGTGCCAGCAGCTTGGGACTTCCGAACACTGAAGCTTTCTTT. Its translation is CASSLGLPNTEAFF.